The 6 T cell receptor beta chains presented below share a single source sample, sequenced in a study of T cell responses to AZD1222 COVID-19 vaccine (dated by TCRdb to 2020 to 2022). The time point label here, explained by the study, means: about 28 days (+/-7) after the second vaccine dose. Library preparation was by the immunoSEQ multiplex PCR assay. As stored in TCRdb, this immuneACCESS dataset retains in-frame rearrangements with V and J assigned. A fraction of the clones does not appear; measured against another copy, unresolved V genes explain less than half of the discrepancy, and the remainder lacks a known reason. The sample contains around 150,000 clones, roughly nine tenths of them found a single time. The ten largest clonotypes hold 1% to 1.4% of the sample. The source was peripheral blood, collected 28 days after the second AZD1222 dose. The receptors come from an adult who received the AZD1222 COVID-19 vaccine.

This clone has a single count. CDR3 region: CASSWDRADGEQFF. For the CDR3, the DNA is TGCGCCAGCAGCTGGGACAGGGCTGACGGTGAGCAGTTCTTC. This sequence joins TRBV5-1 and TRBJ2-1; TRBD1 agrees at 9 bases. V lost 3 bases, J lost 9 bases, and 7 bases stayed unmatched. This CDR3 comprises 14 residues. The germline V gene has CDR1 SGHRS and CDR2 YFSETQ.

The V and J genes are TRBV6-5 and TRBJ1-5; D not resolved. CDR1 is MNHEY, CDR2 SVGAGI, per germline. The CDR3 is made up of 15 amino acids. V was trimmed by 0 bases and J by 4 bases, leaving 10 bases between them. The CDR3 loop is CASSYSLGANQPQHF. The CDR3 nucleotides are TGTGCCAGCAGTTACTCGCTAGGAGCAAATCAGCCCCAGCATTTT.

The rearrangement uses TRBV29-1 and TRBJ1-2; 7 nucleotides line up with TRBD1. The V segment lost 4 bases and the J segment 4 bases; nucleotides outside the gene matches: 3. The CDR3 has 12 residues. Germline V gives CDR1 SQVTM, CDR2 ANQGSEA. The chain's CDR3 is CSVVSGGYGYTF. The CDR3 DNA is TGCAGCGTTGTATCAGGGGGCTATGGCTACACCTTC.

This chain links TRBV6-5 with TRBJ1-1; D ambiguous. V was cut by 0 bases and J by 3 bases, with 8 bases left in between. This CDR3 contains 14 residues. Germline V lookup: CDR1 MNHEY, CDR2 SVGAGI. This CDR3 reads CASSYSIADTEAFF. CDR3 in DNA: TGTGCCAGCAGTTACTCGATAGCGGACACTGAAGCTTTCTTT.

The CDR3 reads CASSCTGRGGSEAFF. The CDR3 coding sequence is TGTGCCAGCAGCTGTACAGGGCGGGGGGGATCTGAAGCTTTCTTT. The chain employs TRBV7-7 and TRBJ1-1; D is perhaps TRBD1 (6 bases). V was pared by 4 bases and J by 6 bases, with 18 bases between. This CDR3 region has 15 residues. CDR1 is SSHAT and CDR2 is FNYEAQ in the germline V gene (reference sequence).

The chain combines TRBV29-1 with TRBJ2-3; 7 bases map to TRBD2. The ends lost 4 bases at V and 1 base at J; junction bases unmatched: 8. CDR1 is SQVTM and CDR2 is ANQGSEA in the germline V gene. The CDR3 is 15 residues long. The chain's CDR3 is CSVVGGAGGTDTQYF. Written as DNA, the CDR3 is TGCAGCGTTGTTGGTGGGGCGGGGGGCACAGATACGCAGTATTTT.